Below, 7 T cell receptor beta chains from the same sample are listed, as sequenced in a study of T cells after posttransplantation cyclophosphamide. The table came from immunoSEQ multiplex PCR; TCRdb's copy has only in-frame clones and leaves some out. The table lists 8,000 to 10,000 clones, approximately 80% of them singletons. Treatment was busulfan-fludarabine conditioning, a marrow graft, and cyclophosphamide on days +3 and +4. The sequenced sample was PBMCs, obtained roughly 1,900 days after a stem cell transplant with posttransplant cyclophosphamide. These receptors came from a female patient in her 40s who received an allogeneic stem cell transplant from a related donor, was CMV-positive, and had no GVHD. Some of the T cells might come from the graft donor.

The rearrangement joins TRBV6-1 to TRBJ2-2, with a possible D match to TRBD1 (6 bases). The CDR3 length is 15 residues. With 4 bases removed from V and 2 bases from J, the gap between germline ends came to 11 bases. Germline V gives CDR1 MNHNS, CDR2 SASEGT. The CDR3 DNA follows: TGTGCCAGCAGTGTCGACAGGACTAACACCGGGGAGCTGTTTTTT. Protein product: CASSVDRTNTGELFF.

J is TRBJ1-5 and V is TRBV19; D perhaps matches TRBD1 (5 bases). Germline assignment: CDR1 LNHDA and CDR2 SQIVND (reference sequence). Deletions cut 0 bases from V and 3 bases from J, with 24 bases between. The CDR3 covers 20 residues. The CDR3, as DNA: TGTGCCAGTAGTATAGATCATGGGGCAGGATTATTAAGGGCCAATCAGCCCCAGCATTTT. Protein: CASSIDHGAGLLRANQPQHF. Supplemented by reference TRBV19 and TRBJ1-5, the full variable domain reads DGGITQSPKYLFRKEGQNVTLSCEQNLNHDAMYWYRQDPGQGLRLIYYSQIVNDFQKGDIAEGYSVSREKKESFPLTVTSAQKNPTAFYLCASSIDHGAGLLRANQPQHFGDGTRLSIL.

A few counts support this clone. The J gene is TRBJ2-7, the V gene TRBV5-1; 9 nucleotides agree with TRBD1. Germline V gene sequence: CDR1 SGHRS, CDR2 YFSETQ. The CDR3 has 14 amino acids. Trimming cost V 0 bases and J 6 bases; bases outside gene matches: 4. The DNA of the CDR3 is TGCGCCAGCAGCTTGGAACAGGGGGCGGCCGAGCAGTACTTC. This gives the protein CASSLEQGAAEQYF.

This clone appeared a single time. In DNA, the CDR3 is TGTGCCAGCAGTGAAGGAACAGGGGTGGCGACGGGCAATCAGCCCCAGCATTTT. Translated: CASSEGTGVATGNQPQHF. The chain is built from TRBV6-1 and TRBJ1-5; 7 bases match TRBD1. The CDR3 extends over 18 amino acids. The trim removed 1 base at V and 2 bases at J, leaving 11 bases unmatched. Germline loops: CDR1 MNHNS, CDR2 SASEGT.

This clone was found once. The rearrangement uses TRBV9 and TRBJ1-6, with a weak D call TRBD1 (6 bases). The germline V and J ends were trimmed by 4 bases and 8 bases, with 13 bases remaining between them. CDR3 length: 14 amino acids. Germline-derived CDR1 and CDR2 are SGDLS and YYNGEE. CDR3 in DNA: TGTGCCAGCAGCACCCGACAGGTTGATTCACCCCTCCACTTT. This sequence encodes CASSTRQVDSPLHF.

The genes are TRBV29-1 and TRBJ2-1; 8 nucleotides align to TRBD1. CDR3 size: 14 residues. The germline V gene encodes CDR1 SQVTM and CDR2 ANQGSEA. V was clipped by 4 bases and J by 3 bases; unmatched bases: 5. The CDR3 sequence is CSVVTGGLYNEQFF. Written as DNA, the CDR3 is TGCAGCGTTGTTACAGGGGGACTCTACAATGAGCAGTTCTTC.

This clone was seen a few times. This sequence joins TRBV7-8 and TRBJ1-1; 7 bases are shared with TRBD1. The CDR3 runs 15 residues. V trimming: 0 bases; J trimming: 3 bases; junction bases outside the gene matches: 4. Germline CDR1 is SGHVS and CDR2 is FQNEAQ. The CDR3: CASSLATGKDTEAFF. Here the CDR3 DNA reads TGTGCCAGCAGCTTAGCGACAGGGAAGGACACTGAAGCTTTCTTT.